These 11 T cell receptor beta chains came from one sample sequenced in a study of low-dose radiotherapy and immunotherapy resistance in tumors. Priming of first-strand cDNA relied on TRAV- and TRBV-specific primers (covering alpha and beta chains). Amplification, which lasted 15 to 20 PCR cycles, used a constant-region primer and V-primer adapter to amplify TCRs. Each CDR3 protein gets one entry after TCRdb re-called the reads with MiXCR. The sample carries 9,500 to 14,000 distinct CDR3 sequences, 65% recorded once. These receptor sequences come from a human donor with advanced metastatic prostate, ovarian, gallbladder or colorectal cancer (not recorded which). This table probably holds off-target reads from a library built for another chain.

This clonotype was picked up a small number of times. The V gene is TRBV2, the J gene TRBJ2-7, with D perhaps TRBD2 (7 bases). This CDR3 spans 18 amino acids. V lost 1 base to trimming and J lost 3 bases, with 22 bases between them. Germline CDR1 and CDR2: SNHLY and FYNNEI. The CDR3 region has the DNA TGTGCCAGCAGTGAAGTAGGAGGGGGTAGGGGGGGTCGCTACGAGCAGTACTTC. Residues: CASSEVGGGRGGRYEQYF.

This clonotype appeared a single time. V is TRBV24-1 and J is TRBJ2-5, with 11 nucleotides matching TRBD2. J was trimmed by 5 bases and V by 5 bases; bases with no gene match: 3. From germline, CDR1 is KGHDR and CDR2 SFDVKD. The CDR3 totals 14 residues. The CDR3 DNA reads TGTGCCACCAGTGCGACTAGCGGGACGGAGACCCAGTACTTC. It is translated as CATSATSGTETQYF.

CDR3 in amino acids: CASLGRTSSYNSPLHF. CDR3 coding DNA: TGTGCCAGCCTGGGACGGACAAGCTCCTATAATTCACCCCTCCACTTT. This chain uses TRBV19 with TRBJ1-6; D is possibly TRBD1 (5 bases). The V gene lost 9 bases and the J gene lost 0 bases, with 15 bases spanning the gap. This CDR3 has 16 residues. Germline values: CDR1 LNHDA, CDR2 SQIVND (reference sequence).

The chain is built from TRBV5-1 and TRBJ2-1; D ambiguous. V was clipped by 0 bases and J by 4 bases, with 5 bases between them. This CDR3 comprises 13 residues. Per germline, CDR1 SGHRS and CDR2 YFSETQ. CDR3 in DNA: TGCGCCAGCAGCTTGGGCGATTACAATGAGCAGTTCTTC. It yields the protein CASSLGDYNEQFF. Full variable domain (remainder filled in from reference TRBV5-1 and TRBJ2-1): KAGVTQTPRYLIKTRGQQVTLSCSPISGHRSVSWYQQTPGQGLQFLFEYFSETQRNKGNFPGRFSGRQFSNSRSEMNVSTLELGDSALYLCASSLGDYNEQFFGPGTRLTVL.

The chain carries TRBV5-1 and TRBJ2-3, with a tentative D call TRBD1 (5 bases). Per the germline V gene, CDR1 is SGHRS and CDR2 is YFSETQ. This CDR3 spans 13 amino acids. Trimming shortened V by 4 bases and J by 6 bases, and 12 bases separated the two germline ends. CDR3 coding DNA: TGCGCCAGCAGCAACCAGTGGGGCGATACGCAGTATTTT. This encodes CASSNQWGDTQYF.

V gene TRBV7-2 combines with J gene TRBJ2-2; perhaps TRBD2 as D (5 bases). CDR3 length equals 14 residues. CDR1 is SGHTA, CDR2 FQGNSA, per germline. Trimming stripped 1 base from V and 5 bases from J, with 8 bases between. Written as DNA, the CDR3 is TGTGCCAGCAGCTTAGTCGGCGGGACCGGGGAGCTGTTTTTT. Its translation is CASSLVGGTGELFF. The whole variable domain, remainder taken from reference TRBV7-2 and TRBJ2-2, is GAGVSQSPSNKVTEKGKDVELRCDPISGHTALYWYRQSLGQGLEFLIYFQGNSAPDKSGLPSDRFSAERTGGSVSTLTIQRTQQEDSAVYLCASSLVGGTGELFFGEGSRLTVL.

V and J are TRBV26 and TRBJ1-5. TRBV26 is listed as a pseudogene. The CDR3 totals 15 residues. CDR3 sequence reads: CASSLRGEGNQPQHF. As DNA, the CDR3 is TGTGCCAGCAGTTTAAGAGGGGAGGGCAATCAGCCCCAGCATTTT.

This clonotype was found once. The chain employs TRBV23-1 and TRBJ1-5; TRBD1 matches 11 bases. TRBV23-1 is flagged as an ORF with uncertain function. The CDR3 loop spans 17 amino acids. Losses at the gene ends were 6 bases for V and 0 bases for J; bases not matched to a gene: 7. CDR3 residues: CASRGQGAPYSNQPQHF. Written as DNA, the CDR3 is TGCGCCAGCAGAGGACAGGGGGCCCCGTATAGCAATCAGCCCCAGCATTTT.

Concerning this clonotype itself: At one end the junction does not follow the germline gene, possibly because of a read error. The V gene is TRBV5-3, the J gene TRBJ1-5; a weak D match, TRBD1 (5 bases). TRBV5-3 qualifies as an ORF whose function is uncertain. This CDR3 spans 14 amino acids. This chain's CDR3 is CASSLWGGNQPQHF. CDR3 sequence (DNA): TGTGCCAGCAGCTTGTGGGGGGGCAATCAGCCCCAGCATTTT.

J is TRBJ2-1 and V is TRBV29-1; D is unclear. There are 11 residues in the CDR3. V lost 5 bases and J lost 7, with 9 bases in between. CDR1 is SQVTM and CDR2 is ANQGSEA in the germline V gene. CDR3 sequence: CSVKWINEQFF. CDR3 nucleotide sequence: TGCAGCGTTAAATGGATTAATGAGCAGTTCTTC.

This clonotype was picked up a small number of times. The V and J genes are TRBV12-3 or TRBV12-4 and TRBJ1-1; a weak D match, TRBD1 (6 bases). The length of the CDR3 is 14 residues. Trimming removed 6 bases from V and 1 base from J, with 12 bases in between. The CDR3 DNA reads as TGTGCCAGCAGCACAGGGTCGGAGAACACTGAAGCTTTCTTT. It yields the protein CASSTGSENTEAFF.